In its sample, the clone carrying this T cell receptor beta chain was seen once. Its antigen remains unknown. The protocol was immunoSEQ multiplex PCR, while the TCRdb copy is restricted to in-frame clones and leaves out a portion. The sample comprises 65,000 to 80,000 clones, around 94% of which are singletons, and around 2.1% rests with the top ten. This entry is derived from a study of cytomegalovirus exposure and HLA in healthy donors. Study-level information: The 110 or so validation repertoires used the same platform as the 666 first-cohort repertoires, a later analysis reported.

Germline CDR1 reads SGHVS; CDR2 reads FQNEAQ. This CDR3 contains 14 residues. V was clipped by 1 base and J by 5 bases; unmatched bases: 5. Study results and caveats: The classifier reportedly diagnosed cytomegalovirus status with high sensitivity and specificity. Many donors shared some public TCRs, even though most TCR sequences were rare. The study listed under 200 cytomegalovirus-associated TCR beta chains.

The sequencing input was PBMCs. The J gene is TRBJ2-7, the V gene TRBV7-8, with TRBD1 matching 7 bases. The receptor's source is a woman between 18 and 29 years old in good health and CMV-seronegative. The CDR3 DNA reads as TGTGCCAGCAGCTTAGGACAGGGCTTGGACGAGCAGTACTTC. Its translation: CASSLGQGLDEQYF. The full variable domain, rest sourced from reference TRBV7-8 and TRBJ2-7, is GAGVSQSPRYKVAKRGQDVALRCDPISGHVSLFWYQQALGQGPEFLTYFQNEAQLDKSGLPSDRFFAERPEGSVSTLKIQRTQQEDSAVYLCASSLGQGLDEQYFGPGTRLTVT.